These 24 T cell receptor beta chains were sequenced from one sample in a study of cytomegalovirus exposure and HLA in healthy donors. With 60 Vbeta and 13 Jbeta primers, the PCR was carried out. Sequenced by immunoSEQ multiplex PCR; TCRdb stores in-frame clones only, minus some. The sample yields 79,000 or so clones, around 70% seen once. The sequenced sample was PBMCs. The receptors come from a woman between 40 and 50 years old in good health and CMV-seropositive.

This clone was picked up one time. V gene TRBV6-1 combines with J gene TRBJ1-1; D might be TRBD1 (6 bases). The germline gives CDR1 MNHNS, CDR2 SASEGT. Trimming left V 2 bases short and J 0 bases short, with 13 bases between. This CDR3 has 16 amino acids. CDR3 sequence: CASSELGGAMNTEAFF. CDR3 in DNA: TGTGCCAGCAGTGAATTGGGGGGGGCCATGAACACTGAAGCTTTCTTT.

V is TRBV5-1 and J is TRBJ2-7; D possibly corresponds to TRBD1 (6 bases). The CDR3 loop spans 14 amino acids. The germline V gene has CDR1 SGHRS and CDR2 YFSETQ. With 8 bases removed from V and 2 bases from J, the gap between germline ends came to 17 bases. This chain's CDR3 is CARQGQGITYEQYF. The CDR3 bases are TGCGCCAGGCAGGGGCAGGGCATAACCTACGAGCAGTACTTC.

This chain joins TRBV6-5 and TRBJ1-2, with D perhaps TRBD1 (6 bases). The CDR3 loop spans 13 amino acids. V lost 8 bases to trimming and J lost 4 bases, with 14 bases between them. Germline V lookup: CDR1 MNHEY, CDR2 SVGAGI. The CDR3 here is CASGRQVSYGYTF. As DNA, the CDR3 is TGTGCCAGCGGGCGACAGGTTTCCTATGGCTACACCTTC.

The J gene is TRBJ2-7, the V gene TRBV19; 9 bases are a match to TRBD1. The germline gives CDR1 LNHDA, CDR2 SQIVND (reference sequence). The V segment lost 6 bases and the J segment 2 bases; nucleotides outside the gene matches: 5. The CDR3 has 14 amino acids. This CDR3 is CASRKTGGTYEQYF. Written as DNA, the CDR3 is TGTGCCAGTAGAAAGACAGGGGGGACCTACGAGCAGTACTTC.

The chain combines TRBV5-4 with TRBJ1-5; D is ambiguous. The CDR3 has 14 amino acids. Germline V gene sequence: CDR1 SGHNT, CDR2 YYREEE (reference sequence). Deletions cut 0 bases from V and 4 bases from J, with 8 bases between. CDR3 nucleotides: TGTGCCAGCAGCTTGGGCCCGGGGAATCAGCCCCAGCATTTT. This encodes CASSLGPGNQPQHF.

This clone showed up just once. The chain employs TRBV29-1 and TRBJ2-5; D possibly corresponds to TRBD1 (5 bases). The CDR3 totals 12 residues. Trimming shortened V by 6 bases and J by 7 bases, and 15 bases separated the two germline ends. Germline CDR1 SQVTM, CDR2 ANQGSEA. CDR3 in amino acids: CSVEIPQGTQYF. CDR3 DNA sequence: TGCAGCGTAGAGATCCCGCAGGGGACCCAGTACTTC.

This clone has a single count. The gene calls are TRBV6-6 and TRBJ2-1; the match to TRBD2 covers 8 bases. CDR3 size: 14 residues. J was trimmed by 7 bases and V by 2 bases; bases with no gene match: 4. Germline CDR1 reads MNHNY; CDR2 reads SVGAGI (reference sequence). The CDR3 protein is CASSYRGGYNEQFF. In nucleotides, the CDR3 is TGTGCCAGCAGTTACCGGGGGGGCTATAATGAGCAGTTCTTC.

This rearrangement joins TRBV28 to TRBJ1-1; 10 nucleotides agree with TRBD1. V lost 6 bases, J lost 5 bases, and 9 bases stayed unmatched. From germline, CDR1 is MDHEN and CDR2 SYDVKM. CDR3 length equals 15 residues. CDR3: CASSTPGQGRTEAFF. In DNA, the CDR3 is TGTGCCAGCAGCACCCCGGGACAGGGGCGAACTGAAGCTTTCTTT.

In this sample, this clone turned up a few times. The V call is TRBV9, the J call TRBJ1-6; a weak D match, TRBD1 (6 bases). The germline V gene has CDR1 SGDLS and CDR2 YYNGEE. The CDR3 runs to 12 residues. Trimming took off 8 bases at V and 6 bases at J, with 9 bases between the two ends. In DNA, the CDR3 is TGTGCCAGACAGGGCAGTAATTCACCCCTCCACTTT. Protein: CARQGSNSPLHF.

The chain uses TRBV5-1 and TRBJ2-7, with D perhaps matching TRBD1 (6 bases). Germline CDR1 reads SGHRS; CDR2 reads YFSETQ. Trimming pared 1 base from V and 6 bases from J, leaving 11 bases between. CDR3 length: 13 amino acids. Here the CDR3 DNA reads TGCGCCAGCAGCTTGCTCGAAGGGGGCGAGCAGTACTTC. Translated, it gives CASSLLEGGEQYF.

This clone was recorded once. This likely stems from a read error, as it lies one base from a far larger clone. This chain's CDR3 is CASRRDRGGETQYF. Here the CDR3 DNA reads TGTGCCAGCAGACGCGACAGGGGCGGAGAGACCCAGTACTTC. The V call is TRBV7-2, the J call TRBJ2-5; 8 nucleotides match TRBD1. The CDR3 sequence is 14 residues long. V lost 6 bases to trimming and J lost 4 bases; unmatched junction nucleotides: 7. Germline V gene sequence: CDR1 SGHTA, CDR2 FQGNSA.

This chain connects TRBV5-6 to TRBJ2-5; 8 positions match TRBD1. The CDR3 length is 14 residues. CDR1 is SGHDT and CDR2 is YYEEEE in the germline V gene. V lost 2 bases, J lost 4 bases, and 4 bases stayed unmatched. The CDR3 DNA is TGTGCCAGCAGCTTCTTCGACAGGGGAGAGACCCAGTACTTC. Its translation is CASSFFDRGETQYF.

The chain recombines TRBV28 with TRBJ1-1, with 7 bases that match TRBD1. Germline CDR1 is MDHEN and CDR2 is SYDVKM. V lost 4 bases, J lost 3 bases, and 14 bases stayed unmatched. This CDR3 spans 17 amino acids. CDR3 DNA: TGTGCCAGCAGTTCCCTGACCGAGACAGGGTGGTACACTGAAGCTTTCTTT. Residues: CASSSLTETGWYTEAFF.

This clone was seen a few times. The CDR3 DNA follows: TGTGCCAGCAGTAAACAGGCGCCCAATCAGCCCCAGCATTTT. Translated: CASSKQAPNQPQHF. The rearrangement uses TRBV27 and TRBJ1-5, with a possible D match to TRBD1 (5 bases). CDR3 length: 14 residues. The V gene lost 5 bases and the J gene lost 3 bases, with 11 bases spanning the gap. Germline loops: CDR1 MNHEY, CDR2 SMNVEV (reference sequence).

The rearrangement uses TRBV6-1 and TRBJ1-5; D remains ambiguous. The CDR3 is 15 amino acids. Trimming stripped 2 bases from V and 8 bases from J, with 16 bases between. Germline V gene sequence: CDR1 MNHNS, CDR2 SASEGT. Here the CDR3 reads CASSEQDRMREPQHF. The DNA of the CDR3 is TGTGCCAGCAGTGAACAGGACCGGATGAGGGAGCCCCAGCATTTT.

The chain couples TRBV15 to TRBJ2-1; 12 nucleotides match TRBD1. The CDR3 totals 15 residues. V shed 1 base and J 6 bases; nucleotides not matched to a gene: 1. The germline gives CDR1 LNHNV, CDR2 YYDKDF (reference sequence). DNA for the CDR3: TGTGCCACCAGCAGAGTGGGACAGGGGGCCAATGAGCAGTTCTTC. As protein: CATSRVGQGANEQFF.

The chain carries TRBV30 and TRBJ1-1, with 11 bases matching TRBD1. The CDR3 consists of 15 residues. Germline V gives CDR1 GTSNPN, CDR2 SVGIG (reference sequence). Germline trimming cut 3 bases from V and 1 base from J; bases unmatched to any gene: 4. The CDR3 here is CAWRGQGAGNTEAFF. The CDR3 DNA is TGTGCCTGGAGAGGACAGGGGGCGGGGAACACTGAAGCTTTCTTT.

This sequence joins TRBV6-1 and TRBJ1-1, with TRBD1 matching 10 bases. The J segment lost 6 bases and the V segment lost 6 bases, leaving 10 bases of the junction unmatched. The CDR3 has 15 residues. From germline, CDR1 is MNHNS and CDR2 SASEGT. This CDR3 is CASSRQGARTAEAFF. The CDR3, as DNA: TGTGCCAGCAGCCGACAGGGGGCTCGAACCGCTGAAGCTTTCTTT.

The genes are TRBV2 and TRBJ1-1, with D hard to call. The V gene's germline CDR1 is SNHLY and CDR2 FYNNEI. CDR3 size: 14 residues. The V end was cut by 1 base, the J end by 5 bases, with 11 bases between. DNA of the CDR3: TGTGCCAGCAGTGAAGGGGGTGCGGGTACTGAAGCTTTCTTT. It yields the protein CASSEGGAGTEAFF.

The V call is TRBV4-3, the J call TRBJ2-1; maybe TRBD2 (6 bases). This CDR3 is 13 amino acids long. Germline CDR1 reads LGHNA; CDR2 reads YSLEER. V lost 3 bases to trimming and J lost 5 bases, with 8 bases between them. The CDR3 here is CASSQGLDNEQFF. Here the CDR3 DNA reads TGCGCCAGCAGCCAGGGACTTGACAATGAGCAGTTCTTC.

This chain connects TRBV15 to TRBJ2-1; 11 positions match TRBD2. With V trimmed by 6 bases and J by 2 bases, 3 bases remained unmatched. The CDR3 loop spans 15 amino acids. Germline V gene data show CDR1 as LNHNV and CDR2 as YYDKDF (reference sequence). The DNA of the CDR3 is TGTGCCACCAGATCGACTAGCGGGGCCTACAATGAGCAGTTCTTC. This sequence encodes CATRSTSGAYNEQFF.

The rearrangement uses TRBV7-9 and TRBJ2-4; 12 bases match TRBD1. Germline V gene data show CDR1 as SEHNR and CDR2 as FQNEAQ (reference sequence). Trimming removed 5 bases from V and 5 bases from J; junction bases left unmatched: 7. The CDR3 loop spans 16 amino acids. CDR3: CASSRGQGALENIQYF. The DNA for the CDR3 is TGTGCCAGCAGCAGGGGACAGGGGGCTTTGGAAAACATTCAGTACTTC.

There are a few counts of this clone. The chain carries TRBV6-6 and TRBJ2-1, with D perhaps matching TRBD2 (5 bases). V was cut by 4 bases and J by 5 bases, with 12 bases left in between. The CDR3 is 14 residues long. The germline V gene encodes CDR1 MNHNY and CDR2 SVGAGI (reference sequence). The CDR3 reads CASSSGEGDNEQFF. The CDR3 DNA reads as TGTGCCAGCAGTTCCGGCGAGGGTGACAATGAGCAGTTCTTC.

The chain couples TRBV13 to TRBJ2-7, with 7 nucleotides matching TRBD1. V lost 4 bases to trimming and J lost 2 bases; unmatched junction nucleotides: 8. Germline CDR1 is PRHDT and CDR2 is FYEKMQ (reference sequence). The CDR3 totals 15 residues. CDR3 coding DNA: TGTGCCAGCAGCTCACCCCCCGGACAGGCCTACGAGCAGTACTTC. The encoded protein is CASSSPPGQAYEQYF.